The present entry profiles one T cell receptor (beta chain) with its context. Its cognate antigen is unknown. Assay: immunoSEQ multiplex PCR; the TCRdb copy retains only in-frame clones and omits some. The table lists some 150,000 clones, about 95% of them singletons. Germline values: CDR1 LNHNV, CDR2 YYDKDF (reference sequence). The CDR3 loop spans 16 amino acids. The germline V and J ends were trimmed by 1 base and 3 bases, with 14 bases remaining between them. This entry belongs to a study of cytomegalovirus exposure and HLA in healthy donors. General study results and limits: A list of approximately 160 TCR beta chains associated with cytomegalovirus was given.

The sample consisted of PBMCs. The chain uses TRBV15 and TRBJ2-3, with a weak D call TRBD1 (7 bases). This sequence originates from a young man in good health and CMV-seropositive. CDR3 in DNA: TGTGCCACCAGCAGAGGTCGCCAGGGGGGAACAGATACGCAGTATTTT. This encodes CATSRGRQGGTDTQYF.